The rows below give T cell receptor beta chains drawn from one sample of a study of T cell responses to AZD1222 COVID-19 vaccine. Data came from immunoSEQ multiplex PCR; TCRdb stores just in-frame clones and leaves some out. The sample consists of approximately 110,000 clones, under 85% of them appearing once. The sample here was peripheral blood, taken on day 0 of AZD1222 vaccination. These TCRs come from an adult in good health. The CDR3 runs from the conserved cysteine through the conserved F or W. The order of the fields is J gene, clone size, D gene, V gene, CDR3 DNA, CDR3 protein. A D gene is named only where the DNA matches it firmly. Clone size is shown for a subset of rows, as once, few, many or a class of expanded clone.

j_call: TRBJ2-3
clone_size: NA
d_call: TRBD2
v_call: TRBV28
cdr3_nt: TGTGCCAGCACACTGGGACTAGCTGGGACAGATACGCAGTATTTT
cdr3_aa: CASTLGLAGTDTQYF

j_call: TRBJ2-2
clone_size: NA
d_call: TRBD2
v_call: TRBV7-2
cdr3_nt: TGTGCCAGCAGCTTACTAGCGGGGGGCACCGGGGAGCTGTTTTTT
cdr3_aa: CASSLLAGGTGELFF

j_call: TRBJ1-2
clone_size: many
d_call: NA
v_call: TRBV19
cdr3_nt: TGTGCCAGTAGTATAGGATCATACTATGGCTACACCTTC
cdr3_aa: CASSIGSYYGYTF

j_call: TRBJ1-2
clone_size: NA
d_call: NA
v_call: TRBV3-1/TRBV3-2
cdr3_nt: TGTGCCAGCAGCCAAGTGGGCCTGGGACCGGATTATGGCTACACCTTC
cdr3_aa: CASSQVGLGPDYGYTF

j_call: TRBJ1-2
clone_size: once
d_call: NA
v_call: TRBV6-2/TRBV6-3
cdr3_nt: TGTGCCAGCAGTGGACGACAGCCGCTTGGCTATGGCTACACCTTC
cdr3_aa: CASSGRQPLGYGYTF

j_call: TRBJ1-1
clone_size: NA
d_call: NA
v_call: TRBV4-1
cdr3_nt: TGCGCCAGCAGCCAAGATCGTGGGGGTGGGACTGAAGCTTTCTTT
cdr3_aa: CASSQDRGGGTEAFF

j_call: TRBJ2-7
clone_size: NA
d_call: NA
v_call: TRBV3-1/TRBV3-2
cdr3_nt: TGTGCCAGCAGCCAGGGGGACACCTCGTCCTACGAGCAGTACTTC
cdr3_aa: CASSQGDTSSYEQYF

j_call: TRBJ2-7
clone_size: NA
d_call: NA
v_call: TRBV27
cdr3_nt: TGTGCCAGCAGTTTAAATAGCGGTTCCTACGAGCAGTACTTC
cdr3_aa: CASSLNSGSYEQYF

j_call: TRBJ2-7
clone_size: NA
d_call: NA
v_call: TRBV5-5
cdr3_nt: TGTGCCAGGAGCTACGAGCAGTACTTC
cdr3_aa: CARSYEQYF

j_call: TRBJ2-6
clone_size: NA
d_call: NA
v_call: TRBV5-4
cdr3_nt: TGTGCCAGCAGCCACCCAGGGGACGGGGCCAACGTCCTGACTTTC
cdr3_aa: CASSHPGDGANVLTF

j_call: TRBJ1-1
clone_size: once
d_call: NA
v_call: TRBV7-8
cdr3_nt: TGTGCCAGCAGCCGATTCAGGGAGGGGACTGAAGCTTTCTTT
cdr3_aa: CASSRFREGTEAFF

j_call: TRBJ1-3
clone_size: NA
d_call: NA
v_call: TRBV28
cdr3_nt: TGTGCCAGCAGTTTGAGACACACAGGGTACTCTGGAAACACCATATATTTT
cdr3_aa: CASSLRHTGYSGNTIYF

j_call: TRBJ2-7
clone_size: NA
d_call: NA
v_call: TRBV9
cdr3_nt: TGTGCCAGCAGCGCAACAGGGAGCTCCTACGAGCAGTACTTC
cdr3_aa: CASSATGSSYEQYF

j_call: TRBJ2-2
clone_size: once
d_call: NA
v_call: TRBV3-1/TRBV3-2
cdr3_nt: TGTGCCAGCAGCCAAGATCTTGGGACAAACACCGGGGAGCTGTTTTTT
cdr3_aa: CASSQDLGTNTGELFF

j_call: TRBJ1-1
clone_size: NA
d_call: TRBD1
v_call: TRBV5-5
cdr3_nt: TGTGCCAGCACTCCGGGACAGGGTTGGGACACTGAAGCTTTCTTT
cdr3_aa: CASTPGQGWDTEAFF

j_call: TRBJ2-7
clone_size: NA
d_call: NA
v_call: TRBV28
cdr3_nt: TGTGCCAGCACCGGGGGGCGGTCCTACGAGCAGTACTTC
cdr3_aa: CASTGGRSYEQYF

j_call: TRBJ1-2
clone_size: NA
d_call: NA
v_call: TRBV2
cdr3_nt: TGTGCCAGCAATAGTCCCGGGGACATGATTTATGGCTACACCTTC
cdr3_aa: CASNSPGDMIYGYTF

j_call: TRBJ1-1
clone_size: few
d_call: TRBD1
v_call: TRBV7-9
cdr3_nt: TGTGCCAGCAGCTTATCCCGGGGCGCAGGGGGGAACACTGAAGCTTTCTTT
cdr3_aa: CASSLSRGAGGNTEAFF

j_call: TRBJ2-2
clone_size: once
d_call: NA
v_call: TRBV24-1
cdr3_nt: TGTGCCACCAATCGGGGTACCGGGGAGCTGTTTTTT
cdr3_aa: CATNRGTGELFF

j_call: TRBJ2-7
clone_size: NA
d_call: TRBD1
v_call: TRBV29-1
cdr3_nt: TGCAGCGGGGGGACAGGACTCTACGAGCAGTACTTC
cdr3_aa: CSGGTGLYEQYF

j_call: TRBJ2-5
clone_size: NA
d_call: NA
v_call: TRBV7-9
cdr3_nt: TGTGCCAGCAGCTTAGGGGGGGTCGAGACCCAGTACTTC
cdr3_aa: CASSLGGVETQYF

j_call: TRBJ2-6
clone_size: NA
d_call: NA
v_call: TRBV6-2/TRBV6-3
cdr3_nt: TGTGCCAGCAGTTACTCCCGAAAAGAGGGAGCTGGGGCCAACGTCCTGACTTTC
cdr3_aa: CASSYSRKEGAGANVLTF

j_call: TRBJ1-5
clone_size: NA
d_call: NA
v_call: TRBV7-6
cdr3_nt: TGTGCCAGCAGCTTAGGGCGCGGGGGGCCCCAGCATTTT
cdr3_aa: CASSLGRGGPQHF

j_call: TRBJ2-7
clone_size: NA
d_call: TRBD2
v_call: TRBV30
cdr3_nt: TGTGCCTGGTCTAGCGGGGGAGGCTACGAGCAGTACTTC
cdr3_aa: CAWSSGGGYEQYF

j_call: TRBJ2-7
clone_size: NA
d_call: NA
v_call: TRBV28
cdr3_nt: TGTGCCAGCAGTTTAAGTATCGGGGTTAGCTCCTACGAGCAGTACTTC
cdr3_aa: CASSLSIGVSSYEQYF

j_call: TRBJ1-5
clone_size: once
d_call: NA
v_call: TRBV2
cdr3_nt: TGTGCCAGCAGTGGTGGACACCCGTCTTATCAGCCCCAGCATTTT
cdr3_aa: CASSGGHPSYQPQHF